Following are 8 T cell receptor beta chains from one sample sequenced in a study of post-analysis software for immune sequencing data. Points from the study as a whole: Comparison of patients with controls showed a handful of TRBV segments more frequent in patients, TRBV5-6, TRBV5-1 and TRBV20-1 among them.

What these receptors recognize is not known. Every TCR beta cDNA library bore unique molecular identifiers. TCRdb ran MiXCR on the PCR reads and lists one entry per CDR3 protein. The table has about 260,000 distinct CDR3 sequences, less than 40% seen once. Sequencing was done on a sample of blood. All receptors come from a girl aged 5 to 17 with multiple sclerosis.

The chain carries TRBV12-3 or TRBV12-4 and TRBJ1-2; 7 positions match TRBD1. The CDR3 is 14 amino acids. V dropped 5 bases and J dropped 8; count of bases not matched to a gene: 11. The CDR3 region has the DNA TGTGCCAGCAGTCCCCTTCGGACAGGAAGCGGCTACACCTTC. Translating gives CASSPLRTGSGYTF.

The table lists this clonotype with many counts. The chain combines TRBV7-2 with TRBJ2-1, with 8 bases aligning to TRBD1. Trimming removed 5 bases from V and 7 bases from J; junction bases left unmatched: 7. Per the germline V gene, CDR1 is SGHTA and CDR2 is FQGNSA. The CDR3 sequence is 14 residues long. Here the CDR3 DNA reads TGTGCCAGCAGCCAGACAGGGGTTAAGAATGAGCAGTTCTTC. It translates to CASSQTGVKNEQFF.

The chain links TRBV7-2 to TRBJ1-1; D ambiguous. Germline V gene sequence: CDR1 SGHTA, CDR2 FQGNSA. Trimming removed 4 bases at V and 5 bases at J, with 8 bases between. The CDR3 covers 12 residues. CDR3 amino acids: CASSWRETEAFF. In DNA form, the CDR3 reads TGTGCCAGCAGCTGGAGAGAAACTGAAGCTTTCTTT.

The genes are TRBV5-5 and TRBJ2-3, with D uncertain. The V and J ends lost 1 base and 0 bases respectively, with 6 bases between them. The CDR3 runs to 14 residues. Germline assignment: CDR1 SGHKS and CDR2 YYEKEE (reference sequence). Written as DNA, the CDR3 is TGTGCCAGCAGCTTGTTCCCGAGCACAGATACGCAGTATTTT. This translates into CASSLFPSTDTQYF.

A word on this clonotype: This sequence may be a read error, since a much larger clone differs from it by one base. V usage is TRBV3-1 and J usage is TRBJ2-5; D possibly corresponds to TRBD1 (5 bases). The CDR3 length is 16 residues. Germline CDR1 is LGHDT and CDR2 is YNNKEL (reference sequence). The CDR3 sequence: CSSSPPWGSSQETQYF. DNA for the CDR3: TGTTCCAGCAGCCCCCCATGGGGCAGTTCCCAAGAGACCCAGTACTTC.

A word on this clonotype: Possible read error: a much larger clone is one base away. The chain carries TRBV4-2 and TRBJ2-5, with 7 positions matching TRBD2. Germline V gives CDR1 LGHNA, CDR2 YNFKEQ. This CDR3 comprises 15 residues. CDR3 sequence (DNA): TGTGCCAGCAGCCTCGCAACGGGAGGCCAAGGGACCCAGTACTTC. Its translation: CASSLATGGQGTQYF.

This clonotype showed up many times. V gene TRBV28 combines with J gene TRBJ2-7; D not certain. Trimming took 4 bases from V and 0 from J, leaving 7 bases between them. CDR3 size: 13 residues. Germline CDR1 MDHEN, CDR2 SYDVKM. CDR3 nucleotide sequence: TGTGCCAGCAGTTCCCGAAACTCCTACGAGCAGTACTTC. Amino acid sequence: CASSSRNSYEQYF.

This clonotype was detected only a few times. V is TRBV19 and J is TRBJ1-1; D remains ambiguous. CDR1 and CDR2 (germline): LNHDA, SQIVND (reference sequence). V was clipped by 3 bases and J by 1 base, with 6 bases between them. The CDR3 is made up of 13 amino acids. In DNA form, the CDR3 reads TGTGCCAGTAGTATTACCCGGAACACTGAAGCTTTCTTT. Amino acids: CASSITRNTEAFF.